These T cell receptor beta chains were read from a single sample in a study of blood T cell repertoires in COVID-19. The table came from immunoSEQ multiplex PCR; TCRdb's copy has only in-frame clones and leaves some out. The table has about 280,000 clones, roughly 85% seen once. The specimen was peripheral blood. All receptors come from a man aged 45-60 years with active or convalescent COVID-19. CDR3s include the opening cysteine and the closing phenylalanine or tryptophan. A D gene is named only where the DNA matches it firmly. The size of a clone is reported for some rows only, either as once, few or many, or as a class for expanded clones.

v_call: TRBV11-2; clone_size: .; j_call: TRBJ2-7; d_call: .; cdr3_aa: CASSLESGLYEQYF; cdr3_nt: TGTGCCAGCAGCTTAGAATCGGGACTCTACGAGCAGTACTTC
v_call: TRBV11-2; clone_size: .; j_call: TRBJ2-3; d_call: TRBD2; cdr3_aa: CASNELAGGVDTQYF; cdr3_nt: TGTGCCAGCAACGAACTAGCGGGAGGGGTAGATACGCAGTATTTT
v_call: TRBV30; clone_size: .; j_call: TRBJ1-2; d_call: TRBD1; cdr3_aa: CAWRPITGGANYGYTF; cdr3_nt: TGTGCCTGGAGACCTATCACAGGGGGTGCTAACTATGGCTACACCTTC
v_call: TRBV15; clone_size: .; j_call: TRBJ2-1; d_call: TRBD2; cdr3_aa: CATSAEYAGGPYNEQFF; cdr3_nt: TGTGCCACCAGTGCCGAATATGCGGGAGGGCCTTACAATGAGCAGTTCTTC
v_call: TRBV6-5; clone_size: .; j_call: TRBJ1-6; d_call: .; cdr3_aa: CASSYSRSSYNSPLHF; cdr3_nt: TGTGCCAGCAGTTACTCCCGGAGCTCCTATAATTCACCCCTCCACTTT
v_call: TRBV6-1; clone_size: .; j_call: TRBJ1-3; d_call: .; cdr3_aa: CTSSEAVVGPGNTIYF; cdr3_nt: TGTACCAGCAGTGAAGCGGTAGTGGGGCCTGGAAACACCATATATTTT
v_call: TRBV5-1; clone_size: .; j_call: TRBJ1-1; d_call: .; cdr3_aa: CASSRGDYNTEAFF; cdr3_nt: TGCGCCAGCAGCCGGGGAGACTACAACACTGAAGCTTTCTTT
v_call: TRBV11-2; clone_size: .; j_call: TRBJ1-2; d_call: .; cdr3_aa: CASSPGQRPGKGYTF; cdr3_nt: TGTGCCAGCAGCCCCGGGCAACGCCCGGGGAAAGGCTACACCTTC
v_call: TRBV5-1; clone_size: .; j_call: TRBJ2-2; d_call: TRBD2; cdr3_aa: CASSLVAGGTGELFF; cdr3_nt: TGCGCCAGCAGCTTGGTGGCGGGGGGCACCGGGGAGCTGTTTTTT
v_call: TRBV5-8; clone_size: .; j_call: TRBJ1-4; d_call: .; cdr3_aa: CASLRTWGENEKLFF; cdr3_nt: TGTGCCAGCCTGAGAACCTGGGGGGAGAATGAAAAACTGTTTTTT
v_call: TRBV7-8; clone_size: few; j_call: TRBJ1-2; d_call: .; cdr3_aa: CASSLERNYGYTF; cdr3_nt: TGTGCCAGCAGCTTAGAGCGCAACTATGGCTACACCTTC
v_call: TRBV2; clone_size: .; j_call: TRBJ1-1; d_call: .; cdr3_aa: CASGPGRATEAFF; cdr3_nt: TGTGCCAGCGGTCCAGGAAGAGCCACTGAAGCTTTCTTT
v_call: TRBV9; clone_size: few; j_call: TRBJ2-1; d_call: .; cdr3_aa: CASLGASATSNEQFF; cdr3_nt: TGTGCCAGCCTTGGGGCTAGCGCCACGAGCAATGAGCAGTTCTTC
v_call: TRBV5-1; clone_size: once; j_call: TRBJ1-1; d_call: TRBD1; cdr3_aa: CASSPGQVNTEAFF; cdr3_nt: TGCGCCAGCAGCCCGGGACAGGTGAACACTGAAGCTTTCTTT
v_call: TRBV7-8; clone_size: .; j_call: TRBJ1-5; d_call: TRBD1; cdr3_aa: CASSPLRAGTGGLSDSNQPQHF; cdr3_nt: TGTGCCAGCAGCCCTCTGAGGGCCGGGACAGGGGGCCTCTCGGATAGCAATCAGCCCCAGCATTTT
v_call: TRBV9; clone_size: .; j_call: TRBJ2-3; d_call: .; cdr3_aa: CASSGTPKDTQYF; cdr3_nt: TGTGCCAGCAGCGGCACGCCTAAAGATACGCAGTATTTT
v_call: TRBV6-4; clone_size: .; j_call: TRBJ2-1; d_call: TRBD2; cdr3_aa: CASSGREGGEQFF; cdr3_nt: TGTGCCAGCAGTGGTCGGGAGGGCGGTGAGCAGTTCTTC
v_call: TRBV30; clone_size: .; j_call: TRBJ1-1; d_call: .; cdr3_aa: CAWNRVNTEAFF; cdr3_nt: TGTGCCTGGAACAGGGTAAACACTGAAGCTTTCTTT
v_call: TRBV4-2; clone_size: .; j_call: TRBJ2-7; d_call: .; cdr3_aa: CASSQPAEYYEQYF; cdr3_nt: TGTGCCAGCAGCCAACCAGCGGAGTACTACGAGCAGTACTTC
v_call: TRBV7-2; clone_size: .; j_call: TRBJ2-5; d_call: .; cdr3_aa: CASSPLASQETQYF; cdr3_nt: TGTGCCAGCAGCCCCCTAGCGTCCCAAGAGACCCAGTACTTC
v_call: TRBV19; clone_size: .; j_call: TRBJ2-3; d_call: TRBD1; cdr3_aa: CASTEGQSTDTQYF; cdr3_nt: TGTGCCAGTACAGAGGGACAGAGCACAGATACGCAGTATTTT
v_call: TRBV7-9; clone_size: .; j_call: TRBJ1-4; d_call: .; cdr3_aa: CASSLVTALNEKLFF; cdr3_nt: TGTGCCAGCAGCTTAGTGACAGCTCTTAATGAAAAACTGTTTTTT
v_call: TRBV28; clone_size: .; j_call: TRBJ2-7; d_call: .; cdr3_aa: CASSQDYEQYF; cdr3_nt: TGTGCCAGCAGCCAGGATTACGAGCAGTACTTC
v_call: TRBV27; clone_size: .; j_call: TRBJ2-7; d_call: .; cdr3_aa: CASSIRRGFYEQYF; cdr3_nt: TGTGCCAGCAGTATCAGGAGGGGCTTCTACGAGCAGTACTTC
v_call: TRBV30; clone_size: few; j_call: TRBJ1-5; d_call: .; cdr3_aa: CAWSRGGGNNQPQHF; cdr3_nt: TGTGCCTGGAGCCGCGGGGGGGGTAACAATCAGCCCCAGCATTTT
v_call: TRBV19; clone_size: .; j_call: TRBJ2-1; d_call: TRBD1; cdr3_aa: CASSIGWGQRPFFF; cdr3_nt: TGTGCCAGTAGTATAGGGTGGGGACAGAGACCCTTTTTCTTC
v_call: TRBV7-9; clone_size: .; j_call: TRBJ1-6; d_call: TRBD1; cdr3_aa: CASSRGQGSRDSPLHF; cdr3_nt: TGTGCCAGCAGCCGTGGACAGGGGAGTAGGGATTCACCCCTCCACTTT
v_call: TRBV27; clone_size: .; j_call: TRBJ2-1; d_call: TRBD1; cdr3_aa: CASSLTGEGGSYNEQFF; cdr3_nt: TGTGCCAGCAGTTTGACAGGGGAAGGAGGCTCCTACAATGAGCAGTTCTTC
v_call: TRBV18; clone_size: .; j_call: TRBJ2-3; d_call: .; cdr3_aa: CASSPMSTGDTQYF; cdr3_nt: TGTGCCAGCTCACCTATGTCGACCGGGGATACGCAGTATTTT
v_call: TRBV21-1; clone_size: .; j_call: TRBJ2-1; d_call: .; cdr3_aa: CASLNIGGPSSYNEQFF; cdr3_nt: TGTGCCAGCTTAAATATAGGTGGGCCGAGCTCCTACAATGAGCAGTTCTTC
v_call: TRBV24-1; clone_size: .; j_call: TRBJ2-5; d_call: .; cdr3_aa: CATSDLGRETQYF; cdr3_nt: TGTGCCACCAGTGATTTGGGCAGAGAGACCCAGTACTTC
v_call: TRBV5-1; clone_size: once; j_call: TRBJ2-1; d_call: TRBD2; cdr3_aa: CASSPRGAGGPSLIYNEQFF; cdr3_nt: TGCGCCAGCAGCCCCCGCGGAGCGGGAGGGCCCTCATTAATCTACAATGAGCAGTTCTTC
v_call: TRBV19; clone_size: .; j_call: TRBJ1-5; d_call: TRBD1; cdr3_aa: CASSRDRGPQPQHF; cdr3_nt: TGTGCCAGTAGTCGGGACAGGGGGCCCCAGCCCCAGCATTTT
v_call: TRBV9; clone_size: .; j_call: TRBJ2-5; d_call: .; cdr3_aa: CASSVEGVDEETQYF; cdr3_nt: TGTGCCAGCAGCGTAGAAGGGGTTGATGAAGAGACCCAGTACTTC
v_call: TRBV9; clone_size: .; j_call: TRBJ2-3; d_call: .; cdr3_aa: CASTTYGSITDTQYF; cdr3_nt: TGTGCCAGCACCACTTACGGGAGTATAACAGATACGCAGTATTTT
v_call: TRBV5-1; clone_size: .; j_call: TRBJ2-2; d_call: TRBD2; cdr3_aa: CASSLALTSGIIGELFF; cdr3_nt: TGCGCCAGCAGCTTGGCCTTGACTAGCGGGATAATCGGGGAGCTGTTTTTT
v_call: TRBV7-2; clone_size: .; j_call: TRBJ2-5; d_call: TRBD2; cdr3_aa: CASSSSGRASRYQETQYF; cdr3_nt: TGTGCCAGCAGCTCTAGCGGGAGGGCCTCGAGGTACCAAGAGACCCAGTACTTC
v_call: TRBV19; clone_size: .; j_call: TRBJ1-1; d_call: TRBD1; cdr3_aa: CASRKQGLNTEAFF; cdr3_nt: TGTGCCAGTAGAAAACAGGGGTTGAACACTGAAGCTTTCTTT
v_call: TRBV11-1; clone_size: .; j_call: TRBJ1-2; d_call: .; cdr3_aa: CASSSLDRGYGYTF; cdr3_nt: TGTGCCAGCAGCTCCCTTGACAGAGGATATGGCTACACCTTC
v_call: TRBV20-1; clone_size: .; j_call: TRBJ1-2; d_call: TRBD1; cdr3_aa: CSTDRRGGYTF; cdr3_nt: TGCAGTACGGACAGGAGGGGCGGCTACACCTTC
v_call: TRBV27; clone_size: .; j_call: TRBJ1-4; d_call: .; cdr3_aa: CASSLIWGGGAGEKLFF; cdr3_nt: TGTGCCAGCAGTTTAATCTGGGGTGGGGGGGCTGGTGAAAAACTGTTTTTT
v_call: TRBV20-1; clone_size: .; j_call: TRBJ2-7; d_call: .; cdr3_aa: CSAMSGYEQYF; cdr3_nt: TGCAGTGCTATGTCAGGGTACGAGCAGTACTTC
v_call: TRBV30; clone_size: .; j_call: TRBJ1-6; d_call: .; cdr3_aa: CAWSVGAWTSNSPLHF; cdr3_nt: TGTGCCTGGAGTGTTGGCGCCTGGACATCGAATTCACCCCTCCACTTT
v_call: TRBV10-3; clone_size: .; j_call: TRBJ2-5; d_call: TRBD2; cdr3_aa: CAISLGLAGGETQYF; cdr3_nt: TGTGCCATCAGCCTCGGACTAGCGGGAGGAGAGACCCAGTACTTC
v_call: TRBV3-1/TRBV3-2; clone_size: .; j_call: TRBJ1-3; d_call: .; cdr3_aa: CASGSPGHNRGNTIYF; cdr3_nt: TGTGCCAGCGGGTCCCCGGGACATAACAGGGGAAACACCATATATTTT
v_call: TRBV10-2; clone_size: few; j_call: TRBJ1-1; d_call: .; cdr3_aa: CASSVGGAGTEAFF; cdr3_nt: TGCGCCAGCAGTGTAGGGGGAGCCGGCACTGAAGCTTTCTTT
v_call: TRBV2; clone_size: .; j_call: TRBJ2-7; d_call: TRBD2; cdr3_aa: CASGGTSGIVYEQYF; cdr3_nt: TGTGCCAGCGGAGGGACTAGCGGGATTGTGTACGAGCAGTACTTC
v_call: TRBV30; clone_size: .; j_call: TRBJ2-1; d_call: .; cdr3_aa: CAWGLENEQFF; cdr3_nt: TGTGCCTGGGGACTGGAGAATGAGCAGTTCTTC
v_call: TRBV6-2/TRBV6-3; clone_size: .; j_call: TRBJ1-5; d_call: .; cdr3_aa: CASSPESYNQPQHF; cdr3_nt: TGTGCCAGCAGTCCCGAGAGCTACAATCAGCCCCAGCATTTT
v_call: TRBV3-1/TRBV3-2; clone_size: .; j_call: TRBJ1-2; d_call: TRBD1; cdr3_aa: CASSQPDRAYGYTF; cdr3_nt: TGTGCCAGCAGCCAACCTGACAGGGCCTATGGCTACACCTTC
v_call: TRBV5-5; clone_size: .; j_call: TRBJ2-3; d_call: .; cdr3_aa: CASSLESGVADTQYF; cdr3_nt: TGTGCCAGCAGCTTGGAATCGGGAGTGGCAGATACGCAGTATTTT
v_call: TRBV2; clone_size: .; j_call: TRBJ1-2; d_call: TRBD1; cdr3_aa: CASSPTTGSPTF; cdr3_nt: TGTGCCAGCAGTCCTACGACAGGGAGCCCCACCTTC
v_call: TRBV21-1; clone_size: .; j_call: TRBJ2-1; d_call: .; cdr3_aa: CASSKLRGDNEQFF; cdr3_nt: TGTGCCAGCAGCAAACTCCGAGGAGACAATGAGCAGTTCTTC
v_call: TRBV10-3; clone_size: .; j_call: TRBJ1-1; d_call: .; cdr3_aa: CAIRRTASNTEAFF; cdr3_nt: TGTGCCATCAGAAGGACAGCCTCGAACACTGAAGCTTTCTTT